These 20 T cell receptor beta chains were all obtained from the same sample, sequenced in a study of blood T cell repertoires in COVID-19. Libraries were prepared by immunoSEQ multiplex PCR; TCRdb keeps only in-frame clonotypes and omits some of them. The profile shows around 280,000 clones, around 90% of them singletons. Input material: peripheral blood. Source of these receptors: a man aged 70 or older with acute or convalescent COVID-19.

The chain recombines TRBV15 with TRBJ2-4; 7 bases are a match to TRBD2. With V trimmed by 1 base and J by 12 bases, 12 bases remained unmatched. The CDR3 loop spans 15 amino acids. Germline-derived CDR1 and CDR2 are LNHNV and YYDKDF (reference sequence). CDR3 nucleotide sequence: TGTGCCACCAGCAGAGGGATTCGGGGGGAACGAGGTCAGTACTTC. It encodes CATSRGIRGERGQYF.

The chain has TRBV10-3 and TRBJ1-2; perhaps TRBD1 as D (6 bases). V was cut by 6 bases and J by 7 bases, with 18 bases left in between. Germline assignment: CDR1 ENHRY and CDR2 SYGVKD. The CDR3 covers 14 residues. The CDR3 bases are TGTGCCATCAGCCCTCTTGAGGACAGATCTGGCTACACCTTC. Translation: CAISPLEDRSGYTF.

V gene TRBV9 combines with J gene TRBJ1-2; TRBD1 agrees at 8 bases. The CDR3 runs to 16 residues. Germline trimming cut 0 bases from V and 4 bases from J; bases unmatched to any gene: 8. Germline CDR1 SGDLS, CDR2 YYNGEE. CDR3 sequence reads: CASSVDSFGTGYGYTF. The DNA for the CDR3 is TGTGCCAGCAGCGTAGATTCGTTTGGGACAGGCTATGGCTACACCTTC.

The rearrangement uses TRBV7-9 and TRBJ2-2; 8 bases are a match to TRBD1. Germline V lookup: CDR1 SEHNR, CDR2 FQNEAQ (reference sequence). The junction had 6 bases not matched to a gene; V was cut back by 6 bases and J by 3 bases. The CDR3 is made up of 15 amino acids. In DNA form, the CDR3 reads TGTGCCAGCAGTCTGGACAGGGTATACACCGGGGAGCTGTTTTTT. Encoded protein: CASSLDRVYTGELFF.

This chain links TRBV5-1 with TRBJ2-1, with 13 bases identical to TRBD2. The germline V gene encodes CDR1 SGHRS and CDR2 YFSETQ. The CDR3 consists of 17 residues. J lost 7 bases, V lost 0 bases, and 7 bases had no gene match. The CDR3: CASSLGGLAGALNEQFF. DNA for the CDR3: TGCGCCAGCAGCTTGGGTGGACTAGCGGGAGCATTGAATGAGCAGTTCTTC. Filled out from reference TRBV5-1 and TRBJ2-1, the complete variable domain reads KAGVTQTPRYLIKTRGQQVTLSCSPISGHRSVSWYQQTPGQGLQFLFEYFSETQRNKGNFPGRFSGRQFSNSRSEMNVSTLELGDSALYLCASSLGGLAGALNEQFFGPGTRLTVL.

V and J are TRBV5-1 and TRBJ1-2, with unresolved D. This CDR3 region has 14 residues. Germline CDR1 SGHRS, CDR2 YFSETQ. Between the trimmed V and J ends, which lost 1 base and 1 base, there was a span of 8 bases. The chain's CDR3 is CASSLTQSNYGYTF. The CDR3 bases are TGCGCCAGCAGCTTGACACAGAGTAACTATGGCTACACCTTC.

The V call is TRBV10-3, the J call TRBJ1-3; the D gene is possibly TRBD1 (6 bases). CDR1 and CDR2 from the germline V gene are ENHRY and SYGVKD. CDR3 size: 15 residues. The V and J ends lost 3 bases and 1 base respectively, with 10 bases between them. In nucleotides, the CDR3 is TGTGCCATCAGTGATCTAGACAGGTCTGGAAACACCATATATTTT. Its protein product is CAISDLDRSGNTIYF.

The chain joins TRBV6-5 to TRBJ1-2, with D possibly being TRBD1 (6 bases). V dropped 6 bases and J dropped 2 bases, with 16 bases sitting between them. Per the germline V gene, CDR1 is MNHEY and CDR2 is SVGAGI. This CDR3 region has 15 residues. The DNA of the CDR3 is TGTGCCAGCAGCCAAAGCGGGACATCCAACTATGGCTACACCTTC. It is translated as CASSQSGTSNYGYTF.

V is TRBV30 and J is TRBJ1-5; TRBD1 aligns across 9 bases. Germline CDR1 is GTSNPN and CDR2 is SVGIG (reference sequence). The CDR3 runs to 14 residues. The trim removed 1 base at V and 6 bases at J, leaving 4 bases unmatched. The CDR3 nucleotides read TGTGCCTGGAGTGGACAGGGGGGGTCTCAGCCCCAGCATTTT. It yields the protein CAWSGQGGSQPQHF. The complete variable domain, with remaining parts taken from reference TRBV30 and TRBJ1-5, reads SQTIHQWPATLVQPVGSPLSLECTVEGTSNPNLYWYRQAAGRGLQLLFYSVGIGQISSEVPQNLSASRPQDRQFILSSKKLLLSDSGFYLCAWSGQGGSQPQHFGDGTRLSIL.

This clone is a singleton in its sample. This chain links TRBV5-6 with TRBJ2-5, with TRBD1 matching 8 bases. The CDR3 consists of 14 residues. V was clipped by 1 base and J by 4 bases; unmatched bases: 3. In germline, CDR1 is SGHDT, CDR2 YYEEEE. The CDR3: CASSLLTGGETQYF. The CDR3 DNA is TGTGCCAGCAGCTTGCTCACAGGGGGAGAGACCCAGTACTTC.

This clone has just one count. V is TRBV24-1 and J is TRBJ2-5; D perhaps matches TRBD1 (5 bases). This CDR3 has 13 amino acids. Germline values: CDR1 KGHDR, CDR2 SFDVKD. V shed 5 bases and J shed 4 bases, with 10 bases lying between them. The CDR3 loop reads CATSAAGLETQYF. The CDR3 nucleotides read TGTGCCACCAGTGCTGCAGGGTTAGAGACCCAGTACTTC.

The chain joins TRBV30 to TRBJ1-6; D remains unclear. Deletions cut 4 bases from V and 11 bases from J, with 18 bases between. Germline V gene data show CDR1 as GTSNPN and CDR2 as SVGIG (reference sequence). The CDR3 has 14 residues. The chain's CDR3 is CAWKPARPEAPLHF. CDR3 in DNA: TGTGCCTGGAAACCAGCCAGGCCGGAGGCACCCCTCCACTTT.

The V call is TRBV29-1, the J call TRBJ2-1, with 7 bases matching TRBD2. The germline gives CDR1 SQVTM, CDR2 ANQGSEA. Trimming at V came to 5 bases and at J to 4 bases, leaving 14 bases not matched to a gene. There are 16 residues in the CDR3. CDR3 residues: CSVLGGSTADYNEQFF. DNA of the CDR3: TGCAGCGTTCTGGGGGGGTCGACAGCCGATTACAATGAGCAGTTCTTC.

V usage is TRBV19 and J usage is TRBJ1-2; D perhaps matches TRBD1 (6 bases). Trimming removed 3 bases from V and 2 bases from J, with 10 bases in between. Germline V gene data show CDR1 as LNHDA and CDR2 as SQIVND (reference sequence). This CDR3 has 14 residues. The CDR3 coding sequence is TGTGCCAGTAGTATCGCCGGGACAAACTATGGCTACACCTTC. Translation gives CASSIAGTNYGYTF.

This clone was counted between two and nine times. The rearrangement links TRBV11-2 to TRBJ2-1, with D tentatively TRBD1 (8 bases). The CDR3 runs 15 residues. With 4 bases removed from V and 8 bases from J, the gap between germline ends came to 18 bases. Germline assignment: CDR1 SGHAT and CDR2 FQNNGV. The chain's CDR3 is CASSSGGGRGHEQFF. The CDR3, as DNA: TGTGCCAGCAGCTCAGGGGGCGGGAGAGGACATGAGCAGTTCTTC.

The V and J genes are TRBV18 and TRBJ1-6; tentatively, D is TRBD1 (5 bases). The germline V gene has CDR1 KGHSH and CDR2 LQKENI. The CDR3 loop spans 15 amino acids. Trimming shortened V by 5 bases and J by 0 bases, and 8 bases separated the two germline ends. The CDR3 sequence is CASSRDSSYNSPLHF. DNA for the CDR3: TGTGCCAGCTCAAGAGACAGCTCCTATAATTCACCCCTCCACTTT.

The V gene is TRBV5-4, the J gene TRBJ2-7; 13 bases align to TRBD2. This CDR3 region has 17 residues. With V trimmed by 4 bases and J by 0 bases, 7 bases remained unmatched. The germline gives CDR1 SGHNT, CDR2 YYREEE (reference sequence). CDR3 in amino acids: CASSRGGLAGASYEQYF. CDR3 coding DNA: TGTGCCAGCAGCCGCGGCGGACTAGCGGGGGCCTCCTACGAGCAGTACTTC.

The chain combines TRBV5-6 with TRBJ2-5; D not resolved. Germline CDR1 SGHDT, CDR2 YYEEEE. CDR3 length: 13 residues. The V end was cut by 4 bases, the J end by 3 bases, with 10 bases between. For the CDR3, the DNA is TGTGCCAGCAGCCGACGCGAGGAAGAGACCCAGTACTTC. It specifies CASSRREEETQYF.

This chain connects TRBV12-3 or TRBV12-4 to TRBJ1-1; D remains ambiguous. The V end lost 3 bases, the J end lost 0 bases, and 2 bases lay between the germline ends. This CDR3 spans 12 amino acids. This CDR3 reads CASSFMNTEAFF. CDR3 in DNA: TGTGCCAGCAGTTTCATGAACACTGAAGCTTTCTTT.

The V and J genes are TRBV7-2 and TRBJ2-1; 13 nucleotides match TRBD2. The J segment lost 7 bases and the V segment lost 4 bases, leaving 7 bases of the junction unmatched. This CDR3 is 16 amino acids long. Germline V gene data show CDR1 as SGHTA and CDR2 as FQGNSA. CDR3 in amino acids: CASSSRTSGSGNEQFF. CDR3 bases: TGTGCCAGCAGCTCCCGGACTAGCGGGAGTGGGAATGAGCAGTTCTTC.